The source of this T cell receptor (beta chain) is a study of blood T cell repertoires in COVID-19. Across the whole study: COVID-19 samples, acute and convalescent, were from the United States, Italy and Spain. Sample material is recorded as cDNA or gDNA derived from T cells, B-cell-depleted T cells, or PBMCs.

This CDR3 is built from 15 residues. Per the germline V gene, CDR1 is PRHDT and CDR2 is FYEKMQ (reference sequence). V shed 5 bases and J 5 bases; nucleotides not matched to a gene: 8. Using immunoSEQ multiplex PCR, the repertoire was profiled, and TCRdb retains in-frame clones only, with some absent. Among about 47,000 clones listed, roughly 69% were seen once. This sequence joins TRBV13 and TRBJ1-1; 10 nucleotides match TRBD1. Sequenced: peripheral blood. The source of this sequence is a man older than 75 with acute or convalescent COVID-19. CDR3 DNA: TGTGCCAGCAGCATCTCCGGGACAGGGGTGACTGAAGCTTTCTTT. Protein sequence: CASSISGTGVTEAFF.